This TCR beta chain appears in the sequencing data of a study of T cell responses to AZD1222 COVID-19 vaccine. Study findings and constraints: Clonal diversity was possibly underestimated, and the donors were mostly white British, with more females. With dominance at 160-218 and 743-854, vaccine-associated CD4 TCRs spanned spike. Only six or seven AZD1222 recipients tested seropositive at baseline.

About this clone itself: Its antigen is not known.

The assay was immunoSEQ multiplex PCR, and TCRdb's table has in-frame clones only and misses some. The table has approximately 140,000 clones, about 90% seen once. The receptor was isolated from an adult who received the MenACWY meningococcal vaccine as a control. The sequences come from peripheral blood, collected 28 days after the second dose of the MenACWY control vaccine.

As DNA, the CDR3 is TGCGCCAGCAGTGATAGTAGCGGGGCTGACAATGAGCAGTTCTTC. Protein: CASSDSSGADNEQFF. This sequence joins TRBV10-1 and TRBJ2-1; 8 bases agree with TRBD2. CDR1 and CDR2 (germline): WNHNN, SYGVQD (reference sequence). The CDR3 length is 15 residues. V lost 3 bases to trimming and J lost 5 bases; unmatched junction nucleotides: 6.